This T cell receptor (beta chain) was sequenced for a study of CD8+ T cells in alopecia areata. Study-wide results and caveats: It was lesional scalp, especially alopecia totalis/universalis, that showed higher clonality than normal scalp. Sharing of TCR sequences between patients (possibly for HLA-related reasons) was less clear than in mice. The study also sequences resident alphabeta T cells of normal skin in scalp samples.

Points on this clone: As yet, its antigen is unknown.

Extracted RNA was reverse transcribed into cDNA, the sequencing template. Produced via immunoSEQ multiplex PCR; TCRdb's table is partial and in-frame only. The sample lists roughly 250,000 clones, 65% to 70% seen once, with about 1.3% in the top ten. CDR3 length: 14 amino acids. V was pared by 0 bases and J by 4 bases, with 11 bases between. CDR1 SGDLS and CDR2 YYNGEE come from the germline V gene. Both peripheral blood and punch biopsies of lesional scalp skin were obtained from patients who had alopecia areata. The rearrangement links TRBV9 to TRBJ2-7; D not resolved. The sample here was CD4+ T cells sorted from blood, taken at week 0. The TCR sequence derives from a human donor with alopecia areata. CDR3 residues: CASSVGADIYEQYF. CDR3 DNA: TGTGCCAGCAGCGTAGGAGCAGATATTTACGAGCAGTACTTC.